The clone carrying this T cell receptor (beta chain) was found a few times. TCRdb processed the RT-PCR reads anew with MiXCR; each CDR3 protein has one entry. The data show 550,000 to 750,000 distinct CDR3 sequences, with 14% seen just once and 3.6% held by the top ten. The ends lost 3 bases at V and 8 bases at J; junction bases unmatched: 4. Per the germline V gene, CDR1 is SGHTA and CDR2 is FQGTGA. The CDR3 covers 13 residues. Material: memory CD4+ T cells from blood. This clonotype was sampled from a female donor in good health, serving as a healthy control. This chain uses TRBV7-3 with TRBJ2-1; 7 positions match TRBD1. The CDR3 region is CASSLDRQHEQFF. The DNA for the CDR3 is TGTGCCAGCAGCTTGGACAGGCAACATGAGCAGTTCTTC.